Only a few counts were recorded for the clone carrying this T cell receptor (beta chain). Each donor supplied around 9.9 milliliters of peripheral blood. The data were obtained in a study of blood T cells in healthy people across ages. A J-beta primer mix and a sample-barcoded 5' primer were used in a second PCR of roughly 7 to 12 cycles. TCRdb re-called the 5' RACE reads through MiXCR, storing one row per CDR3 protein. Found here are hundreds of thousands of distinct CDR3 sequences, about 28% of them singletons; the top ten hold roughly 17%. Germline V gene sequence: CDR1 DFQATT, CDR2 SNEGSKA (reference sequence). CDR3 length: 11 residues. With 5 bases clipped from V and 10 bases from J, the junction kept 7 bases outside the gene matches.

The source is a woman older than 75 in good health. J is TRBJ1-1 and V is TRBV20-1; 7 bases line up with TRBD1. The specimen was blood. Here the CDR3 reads CSAGLGQLAFF. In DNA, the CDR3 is TGCAGTGCTGGCTTGGGACAGCTAGCTTTCTTT.